This T cell receptor beta chain was captured by sequencing in a study of blood T cells in healthy people across ages (dated by TCRdb to the mid-2010s). Describing the broader study: In model experiments, template switching captured roughly one uniquely barcoded TCR beta cDNA molecule for every two T cells. Age-related changes in TCR beta repertoire diversity were measured in the study by deep sequencing normalized with unique cDNA molecular identifiers. For two donors (one aged 18 to 30 and one aged 80 or older), the study analyzed two additional independent replicas of 1 million unique cDNA reads from the same blood draw. To avoid experimental bias, donors of different ages were spread randomly across the sequencing lanes. Donors were grouped into four age groups: young (average roughly 16 years), middle-aged (39), aged (around 60) and long-lived (just over 80). Points the paper makes about the study in general: The long-lived group showed more naive CD4+ T cells, fewer expanded clones and increased TCR diversity than the aged group, suggesting age selection. Observed TCR beta diversity per million T cells fell roughly linearly with age, and a significant reduction was already apparent by age approximately 41. Total diversity estimates from one million sequenced T cells were considered lower bounds and underestimates. Donor CMV infection status was unknown, potentially confounding age-related changes in expanded clonotypes. Observed TCR beta diversity correlated strongly with the percentage of naive T cells measured by flow cytometry. Conclusive comparison of naive and antigen-experienced compartments was prevented by the profiling of bulk unsorted PBMCs.

Systemically healthy Caucasian individuals from Russia, 39 in total and aged roughly 6 to 90 years, were included as donors. Roughly 11 milliliters of peripheral blood were drawn from each donor into EDTA-treated Vacutainer tubes. Ficoll-Paque density-gradient centrifugation was used to isolate PBMCs, with at least 6.5 million per sample. Trizol reagent was used to extract total RNA from the PBMCs, yielding at least 5 micrograms per sample. For every donor, flow cytometry on a PBMC aliquot measured the percentage of naive CD45RAhigh/CD27high T cells. About this clonotype itself: There is no known antigen for this receptor. Base-call qualities are not available, and no considerably larger clone is one nucleotide away.

Including the terminal cysteine and phenylalanine, the CDR3 comprises 14 residues. The CDR3 DNA has 42 bases and is translated from base 1. Via the germline V gene, CDR1 is SQVTM and CDR2 ANQGSEA. At the junction V is shortened by 0 bases and J by 1 base, with 9 bases in between. The protocol used for the library was 5' RACE. Sequenced on an Illumina HiSeq 2500. The second PCR ran for about 7 to 11 cycles and used a J-beta primer mix along with a sample-barcoded 5' primer. A unique molecular identifier was introduced onto each TCR beta cDNA molecule by a template-switch 5' adaptor carrying 12 random nucleotides. At least 2.5 million CDR3-containing paired-end reads were obtained from each sample. The Mint cDNA synthesis kit, primed by a TRBC-specific oligonucleotide, was used to synthesize first-strand cDNA from all RNA. After uracil-DNA glycosylase treatment, a first 18-cycle PCR used universal primers M1SS and BC2_uni_R on all cDNA. From the authors' description of their analysis: For normalization, 1 million high-quality reads, each with a distinct molecular identifier, were randomly selected from each sample. Reads with shared molecular identifiers were discarded instead of being binned into consensus sequences. MiTCR, set to a Q25 quality threshold and the strictest error-elimination algorithm, was used for CDR3 identification, clonotype clustering and error correction. A nonparametric unseen species model with Euler transformation was used to estimate a lower bound on total TCR beta diversity. TCRdb passed the public sequencing reads through fastp at Q25 and MiXCR, retaining productive beta sequences. Rows with one shared CDR3 protein collapse into an entry with the most common genes and DNA. None of the V and J calls come from the authors' own analysis; TCRdb made them. The sample profile shows roughly 700,000 distinct CDR3 sequences; 32% of them were found once. 15% to 19% of the sample is held by the ten biggest clonotypes.

Material: blood. The chain is made from TRBV29-1 and TRBJ2-5; TRBD1 is a weak D gene call, 6 bases matching. The receptor was isolated from an elderly woman in good health. Donor details come from another sample of the same person, matched by shared clones. The DNA reads as follows: TGCAGCGTTGAAGAGACAGGAGTCCAAGAGACCCAGTACTTC. It specifies CSVEETGVQETQYF.